The rows below give T cell receptor beta chains drawn from one sample of a study of blood T cell repertoires in COVID-19. Clones were sequenced by immunoSEQ multiplex PCR, and TCRdb holds only the in-frame ones, with some missing. The repertoire has fewer than 250,000 clones, 70% to 85% of them found once; the top ten carry around 1.8%. The specimen sequenced was peripheral blood. Receptors originate from a woman of 80 years or more with acute or convalescent COVID-19. Both conserved end residues are part of each CDR3. Each record gives: CDR3 DNA, CDR3 protein, clone size, D gene, CDR3 length, V gene, J gene. A D gene is named only where the DNA matches it firmly. Size tells how often a clone was seen (once, few, many) or the class of an expanded clone, and some rows leave it out.

CDR3nt: TGTGCCAGCAGTTACTCGGCTAGCGAGAACAATGAGCAGTTCTTC; CDR3aa: CASSYSASENNEQFF; abundance: -; d_gene: -; len: 15; v_gene: TRBV6-2/TRBV6-3; j_gene: TRBJ2-1
CDR3nt: TGTGCCAGCAGCGTAGCGGGGGGGGGTCCCAACTATGGCTACACCTTC; CDR3aa: CASSVAGGGPNYGYTF; abundance: -; d_gene: -; len: 16; v_gene: TRBV9; j_gene: TRBJ1-2
CDR3nt: TGTGCCAGCAGTAGCCGGGACAGTGAGCAGTTCTTC; CDR3aa: CASSSRDSEQFF; abundance: -; d_gene: TRBD1; len: 12; v_gene: TRBV12-3/TRBV12-4; j_gene: TRBJ2-1
CDR3nt: TGTGCCAGCAGCTTAGACACTAGCGGGGGGGCCAGGTACTTC; CDR3aa: CASSLDTSGGARYF; abundance: -; d_gene: TRBD2; len: 14; v_gene: TRBV7-2; j_gene: TRBJ2-7
CDR3nt: TGTGCCAGCTCACCATCCGGGGCAGGGGCTGGAAACACCATATATTTT; CDR3aa: CASSPSGAGAGNTIYF; abundance: -; d_gene: -; len: 16; v_gene: TRBV18; j_gene: TRBJ1-3
CDR3nt: TGTGCCAGCAGTCCCCCCCAGTTGAGGGAGCAGTTCTTC; CDR3aa: CASSPPQLREQFF; abundance: -; d_gene: -; len: 13; v_gene: TRBV28; j_gene: TRBJ2-1
CDR3nt: TGTGCCAGCAGCTCGCAGGTAGAAGCTTTCTTT; CDR3aa: CASSSQVEAFF; abundance: -; d_gene: -; len: 11; v_gene: TRBV7-9; j_gene: TRBJ1-1
CDR3nt: TGTGCCAGCAGCCAAGATCGGTTACAGGCGGGGCACTATGGCTACACCTTC; CDR3aa: CASSQDRLQAGHYGYTF; abundance: -; d_gene: -; len: 17; v_gene: TRBV4-2; j_gene: TRBJ1-2
CDR3nt: TGTGCCAGCAAGTCGGGACAGGGGTACCCACCCCTCCACTTT; CDR3aa: CASKSGQGYPPLHF; abundance: -; d_gene: TRBD1; len: 14; v_gene: TRBV28; j_gene: TRBJ1-6
CDR3nt: TGTGCCAGCAGTCAGGCGGGACAGGGGAATGGCTACACCTTC; CDR3aa: CASSQAGQGNGYTF; abundance: -; d_gene: TRBD1; len: 14; v_gene: TRBV27; j_gene: TRBJ1-2
CDR3nt: TGCGCCAGCAGCCAAGATTTACAGCTTAAGCAGTACTTC; CDR3aa: CASSQDLQLKQYF; abundance: -; d_gene: -; len: 13; v_gene: TRBV4-3; j_gene: TRBJ2-7
CDR3nt: TGTGCCAGTAGTACCCGGACAGGGGGAAGTTATGGCTACACCTTC; CDR3aa: CASSTRTGGSYGYTF; abundance: -; d_gene: TRBD1; len: 15; v_gene: TRBV19; j_gene: TRBJ1-2
CDR3nt: TGTGCCATCAGTGAGTCGACAGACTATGGCTACACCTTC; CDR3aa: CAISESTDYGYTF; abundance: -; d_gene: -; len: 13; v_gene: TRBV10-3; j_gene: TRBJ1-2
CDR3nt: TGCAGCGTGATGCCGAGGGGCACTAGCGAAAAAAAACTGTTTTTT; CDR3aa: CSVMPRGTSEKKLFF; abundance: -; d_gene: -; len: 15; v_gene: TRBV29-1; j_gene: TRBJ1-4
CDR3nt: TGCAGCGTTGGTCTAGCGGGGGGCTCCAATGAGCAGTTCTTC; CDR3aa: CSVGLAGGSNEQFF; abundance: -; d_gene: TRBD2; len: 14; v_gene: TRBV29-1; j_gene: TRBJ2-1
CDR3nt: TGCGCCAGCAGCTTTGGACAGAATAACTATGGCTACACCTTC; CDR3aa: CASSFGQNNYGYTF; abundance: -; d_gene: -; len: 14; v_gene: TRBV5-1; j_gene: TRBJ1-2
CDR3nt: TGTGCCAGCAGTTTAAGGGGTCTGGATTCACCCCTCCACTTT; CDR3aa: CASSLRGLDSPLHF; abundance: -; d_gene: -; len: 14; v_gene: TRBV6-5; j_gene: TRBJ1-6
CDR3nt: TGTGCCAGCAGCTTAGAGGGACTAGCTAATGAGCAGTTCTTC; CDR3aa: CASSLEGLANEQFF; abundance: -; d_gene: TRBD2; len: 14; v_gene: TRBV7-2; j_gene: TRBJ2-1
CDR3nt: TGTGCCAGCAGCTCTCCCCCTCTATCGGGATCCCCGAATGAGCAGTTCTTC; CDR3aa: CASSSPPLSGSPNEQFF; abundance: once; d_gene: -; len: 17; v_gene: TRBV5-4; j_gene: TRBJ2-1
CDR3nt: TGTGCCGCCGGACAGGGGGCCTTTTGGTATGGCTACACCTTC; CDR3aa: CAAGQGAFWYGYTF; abundance: -; d_gene: TRBD1; len: 14; v_gene: TRBV6-5; j_gene: TRBJ1-2
CDR3nt: TGTGCCAGCAGTTACTTTGGCGGGAGTGGTTTAGAGACCCAGTACTTC; CDR3aa: CASSYFGGSGLETQYF; abundance: -; d_gene: TRBD2; len: 16; v_gene: TRBV6-2/TRBV6-3; j_gene: TRBJ2-5
CDR3nt: TGTGCCACCAACAGGGGTCTTTACAATGAGCAGTTCTTC; CDR3aa: CATNRGLYNEQFF; abundance: -; d_gene: TRBD1; len: 13; v_gene: TRBV19; j_gene: TRBJ2-1
CDR3nt: TGTGCCAGCAGCTTAACGGGGCAGGGGACGGTGGAAAAACTGTTTTTT; CDR3aa: CASSLTGQGTVEKLFF; abundance: -; d_gene: -; len: 16; v_gene: TRBV7-2; j_gene: TRBJ1-4
CDR3nt: TGTGCCAGCAGCTTTAGACGGGTACAAGAGACCCAGTACTTC; CDR3aa: CASSFRRVQETQYF; abundance: -; d_gene: -; len: 14; v_gene: TRBV11-2; j_gene: TRBJ2-5
CDR3nt: TGTGCCAGCAGCCAAGATAGGGGGGGCAATTGGGTCAAAAACATTCAGTACTTC; CDR3aa: CASSQDRGGNWVKNIQYF; abundance: once; d_gene: -; len: 18; v_gene: TRBV3-1/TRBV3-2; j_gene: TRBJ2-4
CDR3nt: TGTGCCAGCAGGAAGACTAGCGGGAGGTTTGATGAGCAGTTCTTC; CDR3aa: CASRKTSGRFDEQFF; abundance: -; d_gene: TRBD2; len: 15; v_gene: TRBV6-5; j_gene: TRBJ2-1
CDR3nt: TGTGCCAGTAGCCTTACCGGCCAGGCCCAGCATTTT; CDR3aa: CASSLTGQAQHF; abundance: -; d_gene: -; len: 12; v_gene: TRBV19; j_gene: TRBJ1-5
CDR3nt: TGTGCCAGCAGCATAACCTTCCCGGGAACTGTACTCGGAAACACCATATATTTT; CDR3aa: CASSITFPGTVLGNTIYF; abundance: -; d_gene: -; len: 18; v_gene: TRBV11-2; j_gene: TRBJ1-3
CDR3nt: TGTGCCAGCAGTTTATCGGTTCCTAGCGGACCATACAATGAGCAGTTCTTC; CDR3aa: CASSLSVPSGPYNEQFF; abundance: -; d_gene: TRBD2; len: 17; v_gene: TRBV27; j_gene: TRBJ2-1
CDR3nt: TGTGCCAGCAGCTTCTTCCTGGGGGCCCGAATCGGGTATGGCTACACCTTC; CDR3aa: CASSFFLGARIGYGYTF; abundance: few; d_gene: -; len: 17; v_gene: TRBV12-1; j_gene: TRBJ1-2